Listed below are T cell receptor beta chains from one sample, sequenced in a study of lymphopenia after photon versus proton radiotherapy. Libraries were prepared by immunoSEQ multiplex PCR; TCRdb keeps only in-frame clonotypes and omits some of them. The table lists tens of thousands of clones, more than 75% of them singletons, with around 0.76% in the top ten. Sequenced material: peripheral blood, taken from a patient treated with photon-based radiotherapy. The receptors stem from a woman aged 45-65 years with cholangiocarcinoma. Each CDR3 is given with its conserved first and last residue. Fields, in order: V gene, D gene, clone size, J gene, CDR3 protein, CDR3 DNA. A D gene is named only where the DNA matches it firmly. Rows may omit the clone size; those that give it use once, few, many or a size class.

>TRBV19|TRBD1|NA|TRBJ1-4
CASSHTRDRAFSKLFF
TGTGCCAGTAGCCACACCCGGGACAGGGCCTTTTCGAAACTGTTTTTT
>TRBV7-2|NA|once|TRBJ1-5
CASSLARGGGQPQHF
TGTGCCAGCAGCTTAGCGCGTGGTGGGGGTCAGCCCCAGCATTTT
>TRBV11-2|NA|NA|TRBJ1-2
CASSLEQGRYGYTF
TGTGCCAGCAGCTTAGAACAGGGACGCTATGGCTACACCTTC
>TRBV4-3|NA|NA|TRBJ2-1
CASSQETARTNEQFF
TGCGCCAGCAGCCAAGAAACCGCCCGTACAAATGAGCAGTTCTTC
>TRBV5-1|NA|NA|TRBJ2-2
CASSLAAGLLTGELFF
TGCGCCAGCAGCTTGGCCGCAGGGTTGCTAACCGGGGAGCTGTTTTTT
>TRBV5-4|NA|NA|TRBJ1-2
CASSYQSYGYTF
TGTGCCAGCAGCTATCAAAGCTATGGCTACACCTTC
>TRBV29-1|NA|NA|TRBJ1-1
CSADRGNTEAFF
TGCAGCGCAGACAGAGGGAACACTGAAGCTTTCTTT
>TRBV2|NA|NA|TRBJ1-5
CASSDAGFNQPQHF
TGTGCCAGCAGTGATGCGGGTTTCAACCAGCCCCAGCATTTT
>TRBV7-6|NA|NA|TRBJ1-1
CASSASTGRTEAFF
TGTGCCAGCAGCGCCAGCACAGGGCGTACTGAAGCTTTCTTT
>TRBV9|TRBD2|once|TRBJ2-3
CASSPSSVTSGGPTDTQYF
TGTGCCAGCAGCCCATCATCTGTTACTAGCGGGGGGCCCACAGATACGCAGTATTTT
>TRBV4-1|NA|NA|TRBJ1-2
CASRSLTGGFYGYTF
TGCGCCAGCAGAAGCTTGACAGGAGGGTTCTATGGCTACACCTTC
>TRBV5-1|NA|once|TRBJ2-2
CASSQRLNTGELFF
TGCGCCAGCAGCCAGAGGCTGAACACCGGGGAGCTGTTTTTT
>TRBV11-2|NA|NA|TRBJ1-3
CASSFTGSGNTIYF
TGTGCCAGCAGCTTCACAGGGAGTGGAAACACCATATATTTT
>TRBV7-2|NA|NA|TRBJ1-1
CASSLMKGDTEAFF
TGTGCCAGCAGCTTAATGAAGGGTGACACTGAAGCTTTCTTT
>TRBV6-6|TRBD1|NA|TRBJ2-5
CASSYTGQQETQYF
TGTGCCAGCAGTTACACGGGACAGCAAGAGACCCAGTACTTC
>TRBV18|NA|NA|TRBJ1-5
CASKPGPNQPQHF
TGTGCCAGCAAGCCAGGTCCCAATCAGCCCCAGCATTTT
>TRBV10-3|TRBD2|NA|TRBJ2-5
CAISAGEQETQYF
TGTGCCATCAGCGCGGGGGAACAAGAGACCCAGTACTTC
>TRBV7-2|NA|NA|TRBJ2-3
CASSLSSTDTQYF
TGTGCCAGCAGCTTATCCAGCACAGATACGCAGTATTTT
>TRBV4-1|TRBD2|NA|TRBJ2-1
CASSQEAGPPYNEQFF
TGCGCCAGCAGCCAAGAAGCGGGGCCCCCTTACAATGAGCAGTTCTTC
>TRBV6-5|TRBD1|NA|TRBJ1-2
CASSYPTSRGNYGYTF
TGTGCCAGCAGTTACCCAACTTCCAGGGGGAACTATGGCTACACCTTC
>TRBV11-2|NA|NA|TRBJ1-2
CASSLERGDYGYTF
TGTGCCAGCAGCTTAGAAAGGGGGGACTATGGCTACACCTTC
>TRBV6-5|NA|NA|TRBJ1-5
CASSFGNHQPQHF
TGTGCCAGCAGTTTTGGTAACCATCAGCCCCAGCATTTT
>TRBV20-1|NA|NA|TRBJ1-2
CSATLPGGYTF
TGCAGTGCTACTTTACCGGGCGGCTACACCTTC
>TRBV9|NA|once|TRBJ1-1
CASSAKGGPSLNTEAFF
TGTGCCAGCAGCGCCAAAGGGGGACCCTCCCTGAACACTGAAGCTTTCTTT
>TRBV10-2|NA|NA|TRBJ2-4
CASSEGILKNIQYF
TGCGCCAGCAGTGAGGGAATTTTAAAAAACATTCAGTACTTC
>TRBV6-1|TRBD1|NA|TRBJ1-2
CASRQGGSNYGYTF
TGTGCCAGCAGACAGGGGGGCAGTAACTATGGCTACACCTTC
>TRBV5-5|TRBD1|NA|TRBJ2-2
CASSLTGAHTGELFF
TGTGCCAGCAGCTTAACAGGGGCTCACACCGGGGAGCTGTTTTTT
>TRBV6-5|TRBD1|NA|TRBJ2-7
CASSYEGARAYEQYF
TGTGCCAGCAGTTACGAGGGGGCCCGCGCCTACGAGCAGTACTTC
>TRBV7-9|NA|NA|TRBJ2-7
CASSLPRLGGRQYF
TGTGCCAGCAGCCTCCCCCGTCTGGGCGGAAGGCAGTACTTC
>TRBV6-6|NA|NA|TRBJ2-4
CASSYRGQGGNIQYF
TGTGCCAGCAGTTACCGGGGGCAAGGTGGGAACATTCAGTACTTC
>TRBV7-9|NA|NA|TRBJ2-7
CASSPRTGYEQYF
TGTGCCAGCAGCCCACGCACAGGGTACGAGCAGTACTTC
>TRBV30|NA|NA|TRBJ1-1
CAWRNSGDTEAFF
TGTGCCTGGAGAAATTCAGGGGACACTGAAGCTTTCTTT
>TRBV2|NA|NA|TRBJ2-7
CASSYVGGQSNYEQYF
TGTGCCAGCAGTTACGTCGGGGGACAGTCCAACTACGAGCAGTACTTC
>TRBV7-2|NA|once|TRBJ1-1
CASSLAEYGGKNTEAFF
TGTGCCAGCAGCTTAGCGGAGTATGGGGGGAAGAACACTGAAGCTTTCTTT
>TRBV28|TRBD1|once|TRBJ1-5
CASSAPDRVGAQHF
TGTGCCAGCAGTGCACCGGACAGGGTGGGAGCCCAGCATTTT
>TRBV5-1|NA|NA|TRBJ1-1
CASSALGSPEAFF
TGCGCCAGCAGCGCCTTAGGGAGTCCTGAAGCTTTCTTT
>TRBV9|TRBD1|NA|TRBJ1-2
CASRQGVGGYTF
TGTGCCAGTAGACAGGGGGTAGGCGGCTACACCTTC
>TRBV6-6|TRBD1|NA|TRBJ1-2
CASSPLRQGKGGYTF
TGTGCCAGCAGTCCCCTGCGACAGGGGAAGGGAGGCTACACCTTC
>TRBV5-4|NA|NA|TRBJ1-2
CASSFAGTNYGYTF
TGTGCCAGCAGCTTTGCCGGGACCAACTATGGCTACACCTTC
>TRBV7-2|TRBD1|NA|TRBJ1-1
CASSLVVQGARAFF
TGTGCCAGCAGCCTAGTGGTACAGGGGGCGAGGGCTTTCTTT